This section outlines one T cell receptor (beta chain) sequence together with its context. With 60 Vbeta and 13 Jbeta primers, the PCR was carried out. TCRdb's table, derived via immunoSEQ multiplex PCR, lists solely in-frame clones and lacks some. The repertoire holds around 180,000 clones, about 83% seen once, with under 5% in the top ten. This entry is derived from a study of cytomegalovirus exposure and HLA in healthy donors. The CDR3 is 15 amino acids. CDR1 and CDR2 from the germline V gene are MNHEY and SMNVEV (reference sequence). Between the trimmed V and J ends, which lost 3 bases and 0 bases, there was a span of 11 bases.

Sequences were obtained from PBMCs. V and J are TRBV27 and TRBJ1-1, with D perhaps matching TRBD1 (5 bases). The sequence came from a girl aged 5-17 years in good health and CMV-seropositive. This CDR3 is CASSLGGSMNTEAFF. The CDR3 DNA follows: TGTGCCAGCAGTTTGGGGGGGTCCATGAACACTGAAGCTTTCTTT.